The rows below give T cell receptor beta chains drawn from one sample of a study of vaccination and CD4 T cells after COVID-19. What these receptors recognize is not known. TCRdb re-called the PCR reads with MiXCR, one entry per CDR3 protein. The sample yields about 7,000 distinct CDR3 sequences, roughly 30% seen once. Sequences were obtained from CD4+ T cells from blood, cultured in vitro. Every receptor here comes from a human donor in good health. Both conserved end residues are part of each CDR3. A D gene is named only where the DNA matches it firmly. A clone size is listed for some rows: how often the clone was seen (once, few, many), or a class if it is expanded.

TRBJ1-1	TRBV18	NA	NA	TGTGCCAGCTCACCCCAGGGAAGCTTTGGGACTGAAGCTTTCTTT	CASSPQGSFGTEAFF
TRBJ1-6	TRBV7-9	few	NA	TGTGCCAGCAGCTTAGAATCCTATTCACCCCTCCACTTT	CASSLESYSPLHF
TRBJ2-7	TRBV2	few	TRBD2	TGTGCCAGCAGCCCCGGGGGGATCGGCTACGAGCAGTACTTC	CASSPGGIGYEQYF
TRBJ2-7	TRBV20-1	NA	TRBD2	TGCAGTGCTTCGGGACTAGGGGACGAGCAGTACTTC	CSASGLGDEQYF
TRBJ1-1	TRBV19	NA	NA	TGTGCCAGTAGTATAGGCCAGGGGATTGGTGAAGCTTTCTTT	CASSIGQGIGEAFF
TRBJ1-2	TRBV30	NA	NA	TGTGCCTGGAGTGTGGGGACTATCTATGGCTACACCTTC	CAWSVGTIYGYTF
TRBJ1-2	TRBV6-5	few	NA	TGTGCCAGCAGTTACTCGGCGGTCCTACGGGGTGGCTACACCTTC	CASSYSAVLRGGYTF
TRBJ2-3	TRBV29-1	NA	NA	TGCAGCGTTGGGAACGCCGCAGACACAGATACGCAGTATTTT	CSVGNAADTDTQYF
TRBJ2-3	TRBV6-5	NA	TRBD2	TGTGCCAGCAGTTACGCGGGGGACACAGATACGCAGTATTTT	CASSYAGDTDTQYF
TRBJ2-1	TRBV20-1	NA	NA	TGCAGTGCTAGAGATCAGCTTTCCTACAATGAGCAGTTCTTC	CSARDQLSYNEQFF
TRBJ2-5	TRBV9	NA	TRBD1	TGTGCCAGCAGCCTAGGACAGGGAGAGACCCAGTACTTC	CASSLGQGETQYF
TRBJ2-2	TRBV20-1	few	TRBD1	TGCAGTGCGGACAGGGACACCGGGGAGCTGTTTTTT	CSADRDTGELFF
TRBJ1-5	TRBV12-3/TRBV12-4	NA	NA	TGTGCCAGCAGACAGGGCAATCAGCCCCAGCATTTT	CASRQGNQPQHF
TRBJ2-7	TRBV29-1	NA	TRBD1	TGCAGCGTCGTACAGGGGCTGAACGAGCAGTACTTC	CSVVQGLNEQYF
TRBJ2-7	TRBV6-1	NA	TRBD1	TGTGCCAGCAGAAGAGGGACAGTCTCCTACGAGCAGTACTTC	CASRRGTVSYEQYF
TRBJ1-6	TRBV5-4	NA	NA	TGTGCCAGCACCCGGGAGAATTCGCCCCTCCACTTT	CASTRENSPLHF
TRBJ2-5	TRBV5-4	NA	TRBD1	TGTGCCAGCAGTAGTACCACAGGGGGCGGGGAGACCCAGTACTTC	CASSSTTGGGETQYF
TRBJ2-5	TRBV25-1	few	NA	TGTGCCACCGCTCAGGCTGGAAGGGAAGAGACCCAGTACTTC	CATAQAGREETQYF